This T cell receptor (beta chain) was sequenced for a study of Ad26.COV2.S vaccination and SARS-CoV-2 variants. Documented treatment: 15 to 20 received Ad26.COV2.S at low or high dose, single or two shots; roughly five received placebo; per-sample allocation not given. Sampling took place 63 days after the first vaccine or placebo injection. Assay: immunoSEQ multiplex PCR; the TCRdb copy retains only in-frame clones and omits some. Here the sample spans roughly 330,000 clones, about 90% being singletons. Trimming left V 5 bases short and J 8 bases short, with 21 bases between. CDR3 size: 15 residues. The germline V gene encodes CDR1 SGHTA and CDR2 FQGNSA.

This TCR was recovered from a person aged 18-60 years who received the Ad26.COV2.S COVID-19 vaccine or a placebo. Material: peripheral blood, obtained in a trial of Ad26.COV2.S vaccine versus placebo. V usage is TRBV7-2 and J usage is TRBJ1-1; the D gene is possibly TRBD1 (6 bases). The CDR3 protein is CASSAGVGRLVEAFF. Here the CDR3 DNA reads TGTGCCAGCAGCGCAGGGGTGGGACGGCTCGTAGAAGCTTTCTTT.